The TCR beta chain under discussion was sequenced for a study of PD-1 blockade in classical Hodgkin lymphoma. This clone has just a few counts. The protocol was immunoSEQ multiplex PCR, while the TCRdb copy is restricted to in-frame clones and leaves out a portion. The profile shows around 11,000 clones, 70% to 85% of them singletons. This CDR3 has 11 amino acids. Germline CDR1 SQVTM, CDR2 ANQGSEA. V lost 4 bases to trimming and J lost 0 bases, with 4 bases between them. The patients all showed relapse after autologous stem cell transplantation, while their brentuximab vedotin exposure varied. The material was peripheral blood mononuclear cells (PBMCs), obtained at baseline. The chain combines TRBV29-1 with TRBJ2-7; D unclear. This TCR was recovered from a human donor with classical Hodgkin lymphoma. In DNA, the CDR3 is TGCAGCGTTGGCAGCTCCTACGAGCAGTACTTC. Translating gives CSVGSSYEQYF.